What follows are 5 T cell receptor beta chains derived from one specimen sequenced in a study of shared clonotypes between healthy human individuals. Here immunoSEQ multiplex PCR was the method, and the copy in TCRdb shows in-frame clones only, minus some. The sample contains 980,000 or so clones, around three quarters of which appear only once. Sequencing input: memory CD4+ T cells sorted from blood. The subset: CD45RA-negative fraction. These receptor sequences come from a man in his late teens or twenties in good health.

V is TRBV15 and J is TRBJ2-2; D not certain. The CDR3 totals 13 residues. Germline-derived CDR1 and CDR2 are LNHNV and YYDKDF (reference sequence). Trimming cost V 0 bases and J 5 bases, with 4 bases left between them. The CDR3 region is CATSRDWTGELFF. In DNA, the CDR3 is TGTGCCACCAGCAGAGATTGGACCGGGGAGCTGTTTTTT.

The table lists this clone with a few counts. The gene calls are TRBV5-1 and TRBJ2-1, with D unclear. Trimming took off 0 bases at V and 8 bases at J, with 6 bases between the two ends. The CDR3 sequence is 12 residues long. Germline CDR1 is SGHRS and CDR2 is YFSETQ. The CDR3 coding sequence is TGCGCCAGCAGCTTGGATCGGTATGAGCAGTTCTTC. Translating gives CASSLDRYEQFF. Supplemented by reference TRBV5-1 and TRBJ2-1, the full variable domain reads KAGVTQTPRYLIKTRGQQVTLSCSPISGHRSVSWYQQTPGQGLQFLFEYFSETQRNKGNFPGRFSGRQFSNSRSEMNVSTLELGDSALYLCASSLDRYEQFFGPGTRLTVL.

This clone showed up just a few times. The chain combines TRBV10-3 with TRBJ2-7; D remains ambiguous. The CDR3 is 15 residues long. CDR1 is ENHRY and CDR2 is SYGVKD in the germline V gene. V lost 2 bases and J 3 bases, leaving 14 bases between the germline ends. CDR3 residues: CAISEGGNALYEQYF. The CDR3 nucleotides read TGTGCCATCAGTGAGGGTGGGAACGCCCTCTACGAGCAGTACTTC.

V is TRBV6-6 and J is TRBJ2-3; the match to TRBD2 covers 7 bases. CDR1 and CDR2 from the germline V gene are MNHNY and SVGAGI (reference sequence). This CDR3 spans 15 amino acids. V lost 2 bases and J lost 5; bases outside the gene matches: 7. The CDR3 region is CASSYGGGVGDTQYF. The DNA of the CDR3 is TGTGCCAGCAGTTACGGGGGAGGGGTAGGAGATACGCAGTATTTT.

This clone occurred a few times. V is TRBV28 and J is TRBJ2-2; tentatively, D is TRBD1 (5 bases). Germline lookup yields CDR1 MDHEN and CDR2 SYDVKM. The V and J ends lost 6 bases and 0 bases respectively, with 14 bases between them. The CDR3 loop spans 16 amino acids. The CDR3 sequence: CASRLPQGSNTGELFF. The CDR3, as DNA: TGTGCCAGCAGGTTACCTCAGGGCTCGAACACCGGGGAGCTGTTTTTT.